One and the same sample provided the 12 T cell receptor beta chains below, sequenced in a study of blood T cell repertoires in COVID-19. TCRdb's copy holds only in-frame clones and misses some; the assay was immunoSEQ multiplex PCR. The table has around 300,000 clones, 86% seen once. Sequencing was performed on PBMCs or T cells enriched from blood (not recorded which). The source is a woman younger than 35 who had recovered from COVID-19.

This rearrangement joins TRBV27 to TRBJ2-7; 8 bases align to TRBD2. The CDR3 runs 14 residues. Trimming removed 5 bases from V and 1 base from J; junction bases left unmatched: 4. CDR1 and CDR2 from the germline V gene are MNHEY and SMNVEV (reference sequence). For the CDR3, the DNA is TGTGCCAGCAGTCGTAGCGGGACGTCCTACGAGCAGTACTTC. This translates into CASSRSGTSYEQYF.

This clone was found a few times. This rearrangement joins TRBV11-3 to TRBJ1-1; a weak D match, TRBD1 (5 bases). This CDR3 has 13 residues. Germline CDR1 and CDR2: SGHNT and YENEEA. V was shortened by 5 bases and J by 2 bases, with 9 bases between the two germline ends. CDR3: CASSHRSNTEAFF. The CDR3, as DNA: TGTGCCAGCAGCCACAGGTCCAACACTGAAGCTTTCTTT. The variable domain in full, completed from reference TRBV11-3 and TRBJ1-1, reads EAGVVQSPRYKIIEKKQPVAFWCNPISGHNTLYWYLQNLGQGPELLIRYENEEAVDDSQLPKDRFSAERLKGVDSTLKIQPAELGDSAVYLCASSHRSNTEAFFGQGTRLTVV.

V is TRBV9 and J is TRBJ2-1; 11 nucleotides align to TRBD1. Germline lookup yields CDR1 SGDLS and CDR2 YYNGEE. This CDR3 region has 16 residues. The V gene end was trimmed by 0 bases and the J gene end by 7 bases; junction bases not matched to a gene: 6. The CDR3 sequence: CASSVDRTGGSNEQFF. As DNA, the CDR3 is TGTGCCAGCAGCGTAGACAGGACAGGGGGCTCGAATGAGCAGTTCTTC.

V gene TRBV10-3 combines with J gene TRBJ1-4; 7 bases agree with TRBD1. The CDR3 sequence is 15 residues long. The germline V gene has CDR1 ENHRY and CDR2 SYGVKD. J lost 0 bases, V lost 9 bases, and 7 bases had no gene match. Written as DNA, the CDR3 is TGTGCCATACGGGACAGCCTCACAACTAATGAAAAACTGTTTTTT. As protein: CAIRDSLTTNEKLFF.

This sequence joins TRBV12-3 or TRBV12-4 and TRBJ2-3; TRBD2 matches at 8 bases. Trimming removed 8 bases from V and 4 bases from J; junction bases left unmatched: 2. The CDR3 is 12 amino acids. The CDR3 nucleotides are TGTGCCAGCGGGACTAGGGCAGATACGCAGTATTTT. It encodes CASGTRADTQYF.

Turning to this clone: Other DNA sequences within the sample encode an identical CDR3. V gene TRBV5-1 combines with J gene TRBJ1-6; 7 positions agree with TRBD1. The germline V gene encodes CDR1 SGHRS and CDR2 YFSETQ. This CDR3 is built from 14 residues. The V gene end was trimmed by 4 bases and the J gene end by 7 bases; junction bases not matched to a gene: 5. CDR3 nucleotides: TGCGCCAGCAGCCTCGGGACAGTAAATTCACCCCTCCACTTT. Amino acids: CASSLGTVNSPLHF. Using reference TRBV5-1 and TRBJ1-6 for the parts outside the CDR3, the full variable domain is KAGVTQTPRYLIKTRGQQVTLSCSPISGHRSVSWYQQTPGQGLQFLFEYFSETQRNKGNFPGRFSGRQFSNSRSEMNVSTLELGDSALYLCASSLGTVNSPLHFGNGTRLTVT.

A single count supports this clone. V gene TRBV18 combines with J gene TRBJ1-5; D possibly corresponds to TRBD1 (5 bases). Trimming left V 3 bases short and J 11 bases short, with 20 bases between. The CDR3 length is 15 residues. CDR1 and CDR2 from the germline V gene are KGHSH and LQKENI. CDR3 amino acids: CASSPSGGEYGSQHF. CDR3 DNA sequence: TGTGCCAGCTCACCCAGTGGGGGGGAGTATGGGTCCCAGCATTTT.

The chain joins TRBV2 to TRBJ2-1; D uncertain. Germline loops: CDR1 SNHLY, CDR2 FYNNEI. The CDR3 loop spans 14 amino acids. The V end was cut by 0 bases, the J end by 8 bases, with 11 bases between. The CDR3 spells CASSEATSFHEQFF. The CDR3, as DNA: TGTGCCAGCAGTGAAGCTACGAGCTTCCATGAGCAGTTCTTC.

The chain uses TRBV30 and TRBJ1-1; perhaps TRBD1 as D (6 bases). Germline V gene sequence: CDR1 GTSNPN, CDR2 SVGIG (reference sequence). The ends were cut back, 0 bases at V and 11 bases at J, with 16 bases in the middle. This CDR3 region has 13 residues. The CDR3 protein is CAWSVRGAPEAFF. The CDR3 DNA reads TGTGCCTGGAGTGTACGGGGGGCTCCCGAGGCTTTCTTT.

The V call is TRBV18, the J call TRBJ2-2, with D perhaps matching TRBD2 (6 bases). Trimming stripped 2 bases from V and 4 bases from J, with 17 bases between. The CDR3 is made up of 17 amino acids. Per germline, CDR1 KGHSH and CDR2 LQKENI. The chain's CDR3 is CASSPGGNPPLTGELFF. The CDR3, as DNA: TGTGCCAGCTCACCAGGGGGGAATCCCCCCCTCACCGGGGAGCTGTTTTTT.

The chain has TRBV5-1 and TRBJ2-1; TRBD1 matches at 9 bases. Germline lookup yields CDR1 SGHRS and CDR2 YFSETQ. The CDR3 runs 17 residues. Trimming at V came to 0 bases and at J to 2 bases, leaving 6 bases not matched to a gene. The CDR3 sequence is CASSLAIGTGPYNEQFF. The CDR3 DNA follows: TGCGCCAGCAGCTTGGCTATTGGGACAGGGCCCTACAATGAGCAGTTCTTC.

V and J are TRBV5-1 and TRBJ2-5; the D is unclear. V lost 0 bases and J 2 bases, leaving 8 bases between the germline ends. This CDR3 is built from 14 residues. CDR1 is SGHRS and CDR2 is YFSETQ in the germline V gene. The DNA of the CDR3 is TGCGCCAGCAGCTTGGATCCCCGGCAAGAGACCCAGTACTTC. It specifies CASSLDPRQETQYF.